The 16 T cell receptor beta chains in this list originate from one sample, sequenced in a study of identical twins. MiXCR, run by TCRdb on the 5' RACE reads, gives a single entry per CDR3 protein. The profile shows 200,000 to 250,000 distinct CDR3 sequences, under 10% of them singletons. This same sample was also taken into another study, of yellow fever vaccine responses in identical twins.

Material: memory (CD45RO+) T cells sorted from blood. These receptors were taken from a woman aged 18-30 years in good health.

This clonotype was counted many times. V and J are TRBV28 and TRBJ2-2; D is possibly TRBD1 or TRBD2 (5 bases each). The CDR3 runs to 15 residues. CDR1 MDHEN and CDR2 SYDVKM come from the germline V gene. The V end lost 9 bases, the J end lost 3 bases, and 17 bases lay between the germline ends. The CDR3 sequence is CARSRDVPYTGELFF. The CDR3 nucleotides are TGTGCCAGATCCCGGGACGTTCCCTACACCGGGGAGCTGTTTTTT.

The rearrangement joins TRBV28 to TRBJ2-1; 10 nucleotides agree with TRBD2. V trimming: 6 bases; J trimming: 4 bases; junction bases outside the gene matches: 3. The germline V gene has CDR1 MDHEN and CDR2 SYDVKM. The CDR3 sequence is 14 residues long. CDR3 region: CASRTSGIYNEQFF. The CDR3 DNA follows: TGTGCCAGCAGAACTAGCGGGATTTACAATGAGCAGTTCTTC.

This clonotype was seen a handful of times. Here the CDR3 reads CASSRGGDYGYTF. Here the CDR3 DNA reads TGTGCCAGCAGCCGAGGAGGTGATTATGGCTACACCTTC. This chain joins TRBV3-1 and TRBJ1-2, with D unresolved. In germline, CDR1 is LGHDT, CDR2 YNNKEL (reference sequence). The CDR3 sequence is 13 residues long. The ends were cut back, 4 bases at V and 5 bases at J, with 11 bases in the middle.

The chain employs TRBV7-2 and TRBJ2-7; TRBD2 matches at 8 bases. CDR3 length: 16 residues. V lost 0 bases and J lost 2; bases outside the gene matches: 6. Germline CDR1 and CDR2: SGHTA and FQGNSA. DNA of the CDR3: TGTGCCAGCAGCTTAGCCCCAGCGGGGGCCACCTACGAGCAGTACTTC. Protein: CASSLAPAGATYEQYF.

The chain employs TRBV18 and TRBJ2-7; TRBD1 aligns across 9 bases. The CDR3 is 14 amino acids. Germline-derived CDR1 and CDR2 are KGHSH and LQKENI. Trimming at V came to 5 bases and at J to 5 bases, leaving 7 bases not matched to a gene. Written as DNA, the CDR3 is TGTGCCAGCTCAAGCCTCACAGGGGGCCACGAGCAGTACTTC. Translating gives CASSSLTGGHEQYF.

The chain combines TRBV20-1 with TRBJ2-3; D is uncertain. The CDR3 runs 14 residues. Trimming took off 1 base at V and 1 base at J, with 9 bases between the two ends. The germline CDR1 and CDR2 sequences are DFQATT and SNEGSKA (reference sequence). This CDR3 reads CSARGLIGTDTQYF. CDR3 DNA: TGCAGTGCTAGAGGGCTGATAGGCACAGATACGCAGTATTTT.

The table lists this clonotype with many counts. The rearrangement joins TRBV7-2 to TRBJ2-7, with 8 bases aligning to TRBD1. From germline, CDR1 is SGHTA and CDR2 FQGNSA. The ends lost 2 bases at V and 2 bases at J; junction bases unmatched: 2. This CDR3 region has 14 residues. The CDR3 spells CASSLRTGPYEQYF. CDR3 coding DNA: TGTGCCAGCAGCTTAAGGACAGGGCCCTACGAGCAGTACTTC.

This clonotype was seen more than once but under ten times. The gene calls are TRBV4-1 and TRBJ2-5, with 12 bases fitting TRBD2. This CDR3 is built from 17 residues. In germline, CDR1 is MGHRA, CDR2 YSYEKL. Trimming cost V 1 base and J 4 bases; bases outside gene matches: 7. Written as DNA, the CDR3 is TGCGCCAGCAGCCAAGCTAAACCGGGACTAGCGGGAGAGACCCAGTACTTC. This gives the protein CASSQAKPGLAGETQYF.

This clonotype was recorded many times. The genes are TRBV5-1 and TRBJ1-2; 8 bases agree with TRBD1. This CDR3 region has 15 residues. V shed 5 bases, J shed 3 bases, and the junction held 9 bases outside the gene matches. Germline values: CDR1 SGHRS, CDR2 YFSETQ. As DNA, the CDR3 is TGCGCCAGCAGAGCCCCGGACAGGGCGGACTATGGCTACACCTTC. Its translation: CASRAPDRADYGYTF.

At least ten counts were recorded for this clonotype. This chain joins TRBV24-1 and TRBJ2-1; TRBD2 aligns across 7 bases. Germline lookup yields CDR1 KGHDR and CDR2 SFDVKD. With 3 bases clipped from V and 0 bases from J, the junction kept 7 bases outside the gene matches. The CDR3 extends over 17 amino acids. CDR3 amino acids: CATSDPRAGSSYNEQFF. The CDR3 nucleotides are TGTGCCACCAGTGATCCACGAGCGGGGTCCTCCTACAATGAGCAGTTCTTC.

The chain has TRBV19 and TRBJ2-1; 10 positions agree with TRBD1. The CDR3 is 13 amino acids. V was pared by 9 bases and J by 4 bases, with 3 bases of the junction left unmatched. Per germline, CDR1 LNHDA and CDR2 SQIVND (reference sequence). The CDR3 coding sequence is TGTGCCAGCAAGGACAGGGGGTACAATGAGCAGTTCTTC. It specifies CASKDRGYNEQFF.

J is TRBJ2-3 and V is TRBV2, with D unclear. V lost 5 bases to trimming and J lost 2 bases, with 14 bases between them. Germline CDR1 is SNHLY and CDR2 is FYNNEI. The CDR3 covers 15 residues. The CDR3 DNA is TGTGCCAGCAGTCGAAAGGCCCGGTACACAGATACGCAGTATTTT. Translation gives CASSRKARYTDTQYF.

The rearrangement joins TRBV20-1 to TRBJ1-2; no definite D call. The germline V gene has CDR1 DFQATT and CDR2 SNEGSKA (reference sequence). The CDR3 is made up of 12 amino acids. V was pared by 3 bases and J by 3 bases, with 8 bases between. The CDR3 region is CSASNRDYGYTF. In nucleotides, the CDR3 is TGCAGTGCTAGCAATAGGGACTATGGCTACACCTTC.

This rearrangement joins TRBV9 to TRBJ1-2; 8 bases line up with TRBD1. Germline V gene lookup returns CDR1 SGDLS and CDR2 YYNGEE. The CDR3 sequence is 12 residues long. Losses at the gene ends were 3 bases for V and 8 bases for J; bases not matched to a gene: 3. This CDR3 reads CASSGTGMGYTF. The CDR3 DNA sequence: TGTGCCAGCAGCGGGACAGGGATGGGCTACACCTTC.

CDR3 in amino acids: CATSRVASGSNEQFF. CDR3 DNA sequence: TGTGCCACCAGCAGAGTGGCTAGCGGGAGCAATGAGCAGTTCTTC. This chain uses TRBV15 with TRBJ2-1; TRBD2 matches at 10 bases. The junction had 3 bases not matched to a gene; V was cut back by 1 base and J by 6 bases. The length of the CDR3 is 15 residues. The germline CDR1 and CDR2 sequences are LNHNV and YYDKDF (reference sequence).

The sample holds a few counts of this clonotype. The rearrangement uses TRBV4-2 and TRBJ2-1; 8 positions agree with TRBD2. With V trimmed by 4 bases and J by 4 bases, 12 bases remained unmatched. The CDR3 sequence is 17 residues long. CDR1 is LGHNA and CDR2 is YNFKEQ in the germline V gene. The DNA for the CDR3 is TGTGCCAGCAGCCGCCAGACTAGCGCCGAGGCTTACAATGAGCAGTTCTTC. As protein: CASSRQTSAEAYNEQFF.